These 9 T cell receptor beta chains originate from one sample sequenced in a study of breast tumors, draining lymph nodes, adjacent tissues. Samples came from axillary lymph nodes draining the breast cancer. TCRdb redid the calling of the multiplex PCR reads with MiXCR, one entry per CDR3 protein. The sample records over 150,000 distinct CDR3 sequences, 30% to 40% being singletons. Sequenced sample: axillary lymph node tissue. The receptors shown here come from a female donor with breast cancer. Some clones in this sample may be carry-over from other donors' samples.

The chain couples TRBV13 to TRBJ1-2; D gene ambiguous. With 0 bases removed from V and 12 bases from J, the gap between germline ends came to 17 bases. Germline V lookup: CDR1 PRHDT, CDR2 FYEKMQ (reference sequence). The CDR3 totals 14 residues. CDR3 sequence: CASSLGVGYSGNTF. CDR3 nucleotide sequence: TGTGCCAGCAGCTTAGGGGTCGGCTACTCTGGAAACACCTTC.

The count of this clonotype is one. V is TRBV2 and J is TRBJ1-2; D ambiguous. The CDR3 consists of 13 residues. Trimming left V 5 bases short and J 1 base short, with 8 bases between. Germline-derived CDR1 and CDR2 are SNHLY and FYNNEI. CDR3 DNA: TGTGCCAGCAGTACCCGGGATAACTATGGCTACACCTTC. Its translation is CASSTRDNYGYTF.

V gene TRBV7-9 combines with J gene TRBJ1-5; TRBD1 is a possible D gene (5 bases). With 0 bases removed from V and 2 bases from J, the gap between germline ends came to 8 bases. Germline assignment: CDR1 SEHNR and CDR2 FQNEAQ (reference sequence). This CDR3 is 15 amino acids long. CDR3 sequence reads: CASSLAGGGNQPQHF. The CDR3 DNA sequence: TGTGCCAGCAGCTTAGCGGGAGGGGGCAATCAGCCCCAGCATTTT.

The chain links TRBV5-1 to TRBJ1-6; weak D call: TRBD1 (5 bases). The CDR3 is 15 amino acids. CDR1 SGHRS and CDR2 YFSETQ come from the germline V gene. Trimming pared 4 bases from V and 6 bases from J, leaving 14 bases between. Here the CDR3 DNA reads TGCGCCAGCAGCGAGGGGACGGGTGGTAATTCACCCCTCCACTTT. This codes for CASSEGTGGNSPLHF. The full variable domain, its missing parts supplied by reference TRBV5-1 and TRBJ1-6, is KAGVTQTPRYLIKTRGQQVTLSCSPISGHRSVSWYQQTPGQGLQFLFEYFSETQRNKGNFPGRFSGRQFSNSRSEMNVSTLELGDSALYLCASSEGTGGNSPLHFGNGTRLTVT.

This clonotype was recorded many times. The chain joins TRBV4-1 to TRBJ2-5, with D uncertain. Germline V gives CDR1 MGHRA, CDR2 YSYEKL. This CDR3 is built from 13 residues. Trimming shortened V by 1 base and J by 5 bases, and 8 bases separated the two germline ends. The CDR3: CASSQVARETQYF. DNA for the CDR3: TGCGCCAGCAGCCAAGTAGCCCGGGAGACCCAGTACTTC.

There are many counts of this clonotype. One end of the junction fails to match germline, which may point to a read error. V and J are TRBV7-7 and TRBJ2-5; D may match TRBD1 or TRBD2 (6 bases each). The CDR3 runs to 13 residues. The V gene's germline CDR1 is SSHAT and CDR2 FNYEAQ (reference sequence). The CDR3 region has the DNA TGTGCTAGCAGCCTCAGAGGGGGGGAGACCCAGTACTTC. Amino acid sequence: CASSLRGGETQYF.

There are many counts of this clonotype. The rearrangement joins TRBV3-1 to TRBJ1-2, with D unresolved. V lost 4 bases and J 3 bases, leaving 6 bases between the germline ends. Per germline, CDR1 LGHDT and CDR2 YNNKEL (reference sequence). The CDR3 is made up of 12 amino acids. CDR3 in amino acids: CASSRTDYGYTF. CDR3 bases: TGTGCCAGCAGCCGGACCGACTATGGCTACACCTTC.

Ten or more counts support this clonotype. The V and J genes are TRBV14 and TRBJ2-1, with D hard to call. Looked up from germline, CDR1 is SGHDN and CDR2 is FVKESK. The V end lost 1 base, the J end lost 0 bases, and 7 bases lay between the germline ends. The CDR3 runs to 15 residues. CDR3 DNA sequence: TGTGCCAGCAGCCAAGTAGGAAGCTCCTACAATGAGCAGTTCTTC. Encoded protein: CASSQVGSSYNEQFF.

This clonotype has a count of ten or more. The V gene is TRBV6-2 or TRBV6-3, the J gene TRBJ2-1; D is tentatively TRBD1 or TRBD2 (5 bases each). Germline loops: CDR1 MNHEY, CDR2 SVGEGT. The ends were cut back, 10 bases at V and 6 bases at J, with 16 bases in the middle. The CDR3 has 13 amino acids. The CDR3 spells CATRLGVGNEQFF. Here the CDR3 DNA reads TGTGCCACCCGGCTGGGGGTAGGCAATGAGCAGTTCTTC.